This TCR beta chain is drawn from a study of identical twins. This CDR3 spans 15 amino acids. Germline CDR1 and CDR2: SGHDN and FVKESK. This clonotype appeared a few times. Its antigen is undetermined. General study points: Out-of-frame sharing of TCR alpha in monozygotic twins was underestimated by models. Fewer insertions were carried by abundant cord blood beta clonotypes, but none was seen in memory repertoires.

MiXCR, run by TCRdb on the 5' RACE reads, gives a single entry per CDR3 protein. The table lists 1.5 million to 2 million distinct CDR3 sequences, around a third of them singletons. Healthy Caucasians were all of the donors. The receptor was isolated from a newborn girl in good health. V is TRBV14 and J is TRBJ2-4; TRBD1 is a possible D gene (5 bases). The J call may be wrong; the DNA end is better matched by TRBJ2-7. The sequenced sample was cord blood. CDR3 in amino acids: CASSQYRYSSYEQYF. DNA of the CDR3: TGTGCCAGCAGTCAGTACAGGTACTCCTCCTACGAGCAGTACTTC.